This TCR beta chain was profiled in a study of blood T cells in healthy people across ages. The germline V and J ends were trimmed by 5 bases and 5 bases, with 7 bases remaining between them. The CDR3 runs 13 residues. A sample-barcoded 5' primer and a J-beta primer mix were used in a second PCR of about 7 to 12 cycles. Each cDNA molecule was tagged by a template-switch adaptor that had 12 random nucleotides. MiXCR, applied by TCRdb to the 5' RACE reads, yields one record per CDR3 protein. The table has about 810,000 distinct CDR3 sequences, under 40% seen once. This clonotype has a handful of counts.

The rearrangement links TRBV12-3 or TRBV12-4 to TRBJ1-6; D is possibly TRBD1 (5 bases). Sample: blood. This receptor was obtained from a man aged 18 to 29 in good health. CDR3 loop: CASSTGHNSPLHF. The CDR3 DNA is TGTGCCAGCAGTACGGGACATAATTCACCCCTCCACTTT.